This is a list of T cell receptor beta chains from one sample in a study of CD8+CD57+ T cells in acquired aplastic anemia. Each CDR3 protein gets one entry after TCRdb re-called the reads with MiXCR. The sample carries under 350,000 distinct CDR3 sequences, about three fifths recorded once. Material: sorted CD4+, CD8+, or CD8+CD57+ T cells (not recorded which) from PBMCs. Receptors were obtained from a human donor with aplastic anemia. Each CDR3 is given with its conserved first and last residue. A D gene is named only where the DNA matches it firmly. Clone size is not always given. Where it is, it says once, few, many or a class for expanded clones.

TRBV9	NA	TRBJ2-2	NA	TGTGCCAGCAGCGTAGCACGGGACCACCGGAACACCGGGGAGCTGTTTTTT	CASSVARDHRNTGELFF
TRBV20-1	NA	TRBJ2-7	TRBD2	TGCAGTGCAAAGCGGGGCGGTGGATCCGAGCAGTACTTC	CSAKRGGGSEQYF
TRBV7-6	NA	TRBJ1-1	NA	TGTGCCAGCAGCTTAGCGGATAGAGGGGCCACTGAAGCTTTCTTT	CASSLADRGATEAFF
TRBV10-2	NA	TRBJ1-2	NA	TGCGCCAGCAGTACCGTTGATTTCAACTATGGCTACACCTTC	CASSTVDFNYGYTF
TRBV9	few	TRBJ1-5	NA	TGTGCCAGCAGCGTACGGGCAATCAATCAGCCCCAGCATTTT	CASSVRAINQPQHF
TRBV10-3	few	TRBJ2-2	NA	TGTGCCATCAGGTTAGACAGAGCGAACACCGGGGAGCTGTTTTTT	CAIRLDRANTGELFF
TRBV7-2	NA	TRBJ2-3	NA	TGTGCCAGCAGCTTACAAAGCGGGAGCACAGATACGCAGTATTTT	CASSLQSGSTDTQYF
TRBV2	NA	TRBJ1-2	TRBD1	TGTGCCAGCAGTGCTAGGACAGGGGACGGCTACACCTTC	CASSARTGDGYTF
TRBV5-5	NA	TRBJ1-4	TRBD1	TGTGCCAGCAGCTTGTCGGACAGGGAGAATGAAAAACTGTTTTTT	CASSLSDRENEKLFF
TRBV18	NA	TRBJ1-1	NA	TGTGCCAGCTCACCACGTGGGGTCATGAACACTGAAGCTTTCTTT	CASSPRGVMNTEAFF
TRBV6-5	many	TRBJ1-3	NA	TGTGCCAGCAGTTACTCGAGAAGCTCTGGAAACACCATATATTTT	CASSYSRSSGNTIYF
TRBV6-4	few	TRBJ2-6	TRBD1	TGTGCCAGCAGTGACAGACAGGGAACTACTGGGGCCAACGTCCTGACTTTC	CASSDRQGTTGANVLTF
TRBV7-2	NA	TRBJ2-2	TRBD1	TGTGCCAGCAGCTGGAGACAGGGGCGACGAGACGGGGAGCTGTTTTTT	CASSWRQGRRDGELFF
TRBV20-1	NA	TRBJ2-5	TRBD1	TGCAGTGCTAGACAAGACAGGGGACAAGAGACCCAGTACTTC	CSARQDRGQETQYF
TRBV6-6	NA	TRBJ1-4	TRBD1	TGCGCCGGCACCTACCCCCGGGCCAACAGGGGGGGACTGTTTTTT	CAGTYPRANRGGLFF
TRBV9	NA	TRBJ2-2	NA	TGTGCCAGCAGCGTAGTAGGTAGTCTCACCGGGGAGCTGTTTTTT	CASSVVGSLTGELFF
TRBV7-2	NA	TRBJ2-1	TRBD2	TGTGCCAGCAGCTTAGGGAGCGGGGTCTCCTACAATGAGCAGTTCTTC	CASSLGSGVSYNEQFF
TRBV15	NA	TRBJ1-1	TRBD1	TGTGCCACCACCCAGTCCGGGACAGGGGGCACTGAAGCTTTCTTT	CATTQSGTGGTEAFF
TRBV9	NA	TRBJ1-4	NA	TGTGCCAGCAGCGTAGGGGGGGCAGTGAGTGAAAAACTGTTTTTT	CASSVGGAVSEKLFF
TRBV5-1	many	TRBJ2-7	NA	TGCGCCAGCAGCCTGGGTCAAACTGATTCCTACGAGCAGCACTTC	CASSLGQTDSYEQHF